This T cell receptor beta chain is drawn from a study of shared clonotypes between healthy human individuals. The study, taken as a whole, reports: Naive subsets generally exceeded memory subsets in estimated richness. Generation probabilities were higher for clonotypes shared across all four sorted-subset donors than for unshared ones.

CDR1 and CDR2 (germline): ENHRY, SYGVKD. The V end lost 9 bases, the J end lost 0 bases, and 11 bases lay between the germline ends. This CDR3 contains 13 residues. This clone has a single count. Its specificity is not known. At a deep level, the assay was run. Assay: immunoSEQ multiplex PCR; the TCRdb copy retains only in-frame clones and omits some. This repertoire shows about 1,500,000 clones, roughly 95% found once; its top ten account for roughly 1.2%. The genes are TRBV10-3 and TRBJ1-1, with D perhaps matching TRBD1 (6 bases). The material sequenced was naive CD4+ T cells sorted from blood. The subset: CD45RA+ positively selected. The TCR sequence derives from a young man in good health. The CDR3 region has the DNA TGTGCCATAAACAGGGAGATGAACACTGAAGCTTTCTTT. Residues: CAINREMNTEAFF.